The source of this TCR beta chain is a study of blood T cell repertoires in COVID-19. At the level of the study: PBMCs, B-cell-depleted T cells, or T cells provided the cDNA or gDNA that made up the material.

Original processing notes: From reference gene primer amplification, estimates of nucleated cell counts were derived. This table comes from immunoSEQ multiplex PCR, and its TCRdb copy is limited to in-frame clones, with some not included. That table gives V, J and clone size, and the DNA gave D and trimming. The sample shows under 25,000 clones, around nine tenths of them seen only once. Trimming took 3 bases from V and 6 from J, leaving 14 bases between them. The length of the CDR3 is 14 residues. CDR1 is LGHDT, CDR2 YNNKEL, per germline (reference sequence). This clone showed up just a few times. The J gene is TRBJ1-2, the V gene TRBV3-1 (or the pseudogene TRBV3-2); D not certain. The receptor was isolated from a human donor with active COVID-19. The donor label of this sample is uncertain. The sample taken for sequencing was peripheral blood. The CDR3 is CASSQGSTLNGYTF. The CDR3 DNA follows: TGTGCCAGCAGCCAGGGCTCTACCCTTAATGGCTACACCTTC.